The T cell receptor (beta chain) under discussion was sequenced for a study of molecular identifiers for immune sequencing clone quantification. Using 10%, 30% or 50% RNA, naive CD8 libraries were derived from roughly 20,000 to 1,000,000 sorted cells. This clonotype was counted a few times. With listed TCR primers and previously described methods, bulk TCR libraries were prepared. TCRdb analysed the PCR reads with MiXCR anew, one entry per CDR3 protein. The table has more than 450,000 distinct CDR3 sequences, 20% to 25% seen once. The receptor was derived from a human donor in good health. Some libraries in this study had Jurkat cell RNA spiked in. The sequencing sample was made of naive CD8+ T cells from blood, with Jurkat cell RNA spiked in. Subset here: FACS-sorted CD8+CD4-CCR7+CD45RA+ naive T cells.

In DNA form, the CDR3 reads TGTGCCAGTAGCGATTACTCATACACTGAAGCTTTCTTT. This gives the protein CASSDYSYTEAFF. The chain joins TRBV19 to TRBJ1-1; D is uncertain. Between the trimmed V and J ends, which lost 6 bases and 3 bases, there was a span of 11 bases. CDR1 is LNHDA and CDR2 is SQIVND in the germline V gene (reference sequence). The CDR3 covers 13 residues.